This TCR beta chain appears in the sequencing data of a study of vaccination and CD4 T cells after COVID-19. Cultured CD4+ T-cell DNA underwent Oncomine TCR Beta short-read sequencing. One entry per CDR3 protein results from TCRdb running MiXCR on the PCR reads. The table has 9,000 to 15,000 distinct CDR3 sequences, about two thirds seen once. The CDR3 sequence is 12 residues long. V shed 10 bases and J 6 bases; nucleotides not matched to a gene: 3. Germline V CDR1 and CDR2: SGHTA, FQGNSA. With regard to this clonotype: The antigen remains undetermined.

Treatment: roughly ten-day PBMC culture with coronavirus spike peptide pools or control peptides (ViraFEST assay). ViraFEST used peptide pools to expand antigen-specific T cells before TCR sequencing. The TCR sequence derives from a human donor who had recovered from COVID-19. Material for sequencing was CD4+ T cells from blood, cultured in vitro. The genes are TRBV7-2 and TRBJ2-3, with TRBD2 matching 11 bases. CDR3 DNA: TGTGCCACTAGACTAGCGGGGGATACGCAGTATTTT. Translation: CATRLAGDTQYF.